A single sample gave rise to the 9 T cell receptor beta chains below, sequenced in a study of blood T cell repertoires in COVID-19. Assay: immunoSEQ multiplex PCR; the TCRdb copy retains only in-frame clones and omits some. Among some 300,000 clones, 70% to 90% were seen once, and the ten largest hold 1% to 1.5%. Input material: peripheral blood. Source of these receptors: a man between 70 and 80 years old with acute or convalescent COVID-19.

This chain joins TRBV21-1 and TRBJ2-7; the table's D call of TRBD2 was not tested on the DNA. TRBV21-1 is an annotated pseudogene. The CDR3 contains 14 residues. DNA for the CDR3: TGTGCCAGCAGCAAATGGAGGGTATGGTACGAGCAGTACTTC. Its protein is CASSKWRVWYEQYF.

V gene TRBV29-1 combines with J gene TRBJ2-2; 9 nucleotides line up with TRBD2. CDR3 length equals 17 residues. J was trimmed by 0 bases and V by 7 bases; bases with no gene match: 12. In germline, CDR1 is SQVTM, CDR2 ANQGSEA. CDR3 nucleotide sequence: TGCAGCGCCCAGACAGCAGCGGGGGGCTCGAACACCGGGGAGCTGTTTTTT. Its translation: CSAQTAAGGSNTGELFF.

This clone was observed once. The chain joins TRBV13 to TRBJ1-1, with D possibly being TRBD1 (6 bases). The CDR3 runs to 14 residues. Germline V lookup: CDR1 PRHDT, CDR2 FYEKMQ (reference sequence). The germline V and J ends were trimmed by 6 bases and 5 bases, with 16 bases remaining between them. CDR3 DNA: TGTGCCAGCAGTATCCGGGGGGGCGCAACTGAAGCTTTCTTT. Protein sequence: CASSIRGGATEAFF.

CDR3 DNA: TGTGCCAGCAGCCACACCTTAGCGGGGGGGAACACCGGGGAGCTGTTTTTT. Translated, it gives CASSHTLAGGNTGELFF. This sequence joins TRBV3-1 (or the pseudogene TRBV3-2) and TRBJ2-2; the match to TRBD2 covers 10 bases. This CDR3 is 17 amino acids long. Germline CDR1 LGHDT, CDR2 YNNKEL (reference sequence). V shed 3 bases, J shed 1 base, and the junction held 5 bases outside the gene matches.

This clone is a singleton in its sample. J is TRBJ1-2 and V is TRBV7-3; 10 bases align to TRBD1. Germline CDR1 reads SGHTA; CDR2 reads FQGTGA. This CDR3 is 15 amino acids long. V trimming: 0 bases; J trimming: 8 bases; junction bases outside the gene matches: 6. The DNA of the CDR3 is TGTGCCAGCAGCTTAACCCCCGACAGGGGGCACGGCTACACCTTC. Translating gives CASSLTPDRGHGYTF. The full variable domain, rest sourced from reference TRBV7-3 and TRBJ1-2, is GAGVSQTPSNKVTEKGKYVELRCDPISGHTALYWYRQSLGQGPEFLIYFQGTGAADDSGLPNDRFFAVRPEGSVSTLKIQRTERGDSAVYLCASSLTPDRGHGYTFGSGTRLTVV.

V and J are TRBV4-2 and TRBJ1-5; the match to TRBD1 covers 12 bases. Losses at the gene ends were 0 bases for V and 7 bases for J; bases not matched to a gene: 10. CDR1 and CDR2 (germline): LGHNA, YNFKEQ. CDR3 length equals 18 residues. CDR3 in amino acids: CASSQDSGTGGARQPQHF. The DNA for the CDR3 is TGTGCCAGCAGCCAAGATTCCGGGACAGGGGGCGCGAGGCAGCCCCAGCATTTT.

The rearrangement uses TRBV6-5 and TRBJ2-1; 10 bases match TRBD2. The CDR3 length is 15 residues. The ends lost 6 bases at V and 10 bases at J; junction bases unmatched: 12. CDR1 is MNHEY, CDR2 SVGAGI, per germline. CDR3 protein: CASSRDRPLAGEQFF. CDR3 DNA sequence: TGTGCCAGCAGCAGGGACAGGCCACTAGCGGGGGAGCAGTTCTTC.

The gene calls are TRBV5-6 and TRBJ1-2, with D tentatively TRBD1 (5 bases). This CDR3 region has 12 residues. From germline, CDR1 is SGHDT and CDR2 YYEEEE. Deletions cut 4 bases from V and 4 bases from J, with 8 bases between. CDR3 coding DNA: TGTGCCAGCAGCGAAGACAGCTATGGCTACACCTTC. Amino acid sequence: CASSEDSYGYTF.

V is TRBV5-8 and J is TRBJ1-3; TRBD1 is a possible D gene (5 bases). V lost 4 bases and J 0 bases, leaving 17 bases between the germline ends. The CDR3 is 17 residues long. Germline-derived CDR1 and CDR2 are SGHTS and YDEGEE. CDR3 nucleotides: TGTGCCAGCAGCACCTCCTCTGGGGCAGTCTCTGGAAACACCATATATTTT. Translating it yields CASSTSSGAVSGNTIYF.